A selection of T cell receptor beta chains follows, all from one sample in a study of blood T cell repertoires in COVID-19. Method: immunoSEQ multiplex PCR; TCRdb's copy keeps in-frame clones and lacks some. Of some 150,000 clones in the sample, about 86% are singletons; the top ten hold around 3.5%. Sequenced sample: peripheral blood. Every receptor here comes from a man aged 65-85 years with acute or convalescent COVID-19. CDR3s leave out the opening cysteine and the closing phenylalanine or tryptophan. Fields, in order: CDR3 length, J gene, D gene, V gene, CDR3 protein. A D gene is named only where the DNA matches it firmly.

11 | TRBJ1-3 | - | TRBV19 | ASSIQGRNTIY
15 | TRBJ2-3 | TRBD2 | TRBV7-2 | ASSPTSGRAVGNTQY
15 | TRBJ1-4 | - | TRBV5-4 | ASSLQQGGATNEKLF
12 | TRBJ1-2 | TRBD1 | TRBV29-1 | SSGDRQTPYGYT
14 | TRBJ2-3 | - | TRBV3-1/TRBV3-2 | ASSQAVRTSTDTQY
13 | TRBJ2-1 | TRBD2 | TRBV7-3 | ASSFREASYNEQF
12 | TRBJ1-4 | - | TRBV30 | AWTVKGEDEKLF
12 | TRBJ2-3 | TRBD2 | TRBV7-9 | ASSPSGGADTQY
10 | TRBJ2-7 | - | TRBV29-1 | SAQGSSYEQY
13 | TRBJ1-6 | TRBD1 | TRBV6-5 | ASSYSSGGNSPLH
13 | TRBJ2-5 | TRBD2 | TRBV27 | ASRPTSGRFETQY
13 | TRBJ2-3 | TRBD2 | TRBV7-9 | ASRPSSGGSDTQY
11 | TRBJ2-3 | TRBD1 | TRBV29-1 | SVRQGGTDTQY
14 | TRBJ2-2 | - | TRBV7-2 | ASSLGRTTHTGELF
13 | TRBJ2-5 | - | TRBV2 | ASSETGRGEETQY
15 | TRBJ1-2 | - | TRBV27 | ASKKETEKKPNYGYT
14 | TRBJ2-3 | TRBD2 | TRBV18 | ASSDGLAASTDTQY
14 | TRBJ2-2 | TRBD2 | TRBV9 | ASSPWEGGNTGELF
13 | TRBJ2-7 | TRBD1 | TRBV28 | ASRAPGGLAYEQY
13 | TRBJ2-1 | TRBD2 | TRBV19 | ASSGGESPRNEQF
14 | TRBJ1-2 | TRBD1 | TRBV29-1 | SVDKRDRGQDYGYT
12 | TRBJ2-7 | TRBD1 | TRBV13 | ASSSGQGVYEQY